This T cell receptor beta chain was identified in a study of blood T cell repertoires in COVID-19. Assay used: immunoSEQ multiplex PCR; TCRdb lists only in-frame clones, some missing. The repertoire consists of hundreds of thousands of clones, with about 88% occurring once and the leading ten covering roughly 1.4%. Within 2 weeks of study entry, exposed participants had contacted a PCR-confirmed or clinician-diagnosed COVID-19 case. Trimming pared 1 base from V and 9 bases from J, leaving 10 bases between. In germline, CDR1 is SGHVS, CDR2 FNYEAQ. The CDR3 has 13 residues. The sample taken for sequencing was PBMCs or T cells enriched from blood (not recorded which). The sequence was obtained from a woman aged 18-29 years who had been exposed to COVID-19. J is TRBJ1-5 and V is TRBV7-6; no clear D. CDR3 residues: CASSLEDRGPQHF. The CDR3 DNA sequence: TGTGCCAGCAGCTTAGAAGATCGGGGGCCCCAGCATTTT.